What follows are 32 T cell receptor beta chains derived from one specimen sequenced in a study of Ad26.COV2.S vaccination and SARS-CoV-2 variants. Treatment noted: over 15 received Ad26.COV2.S at low or high dose, single or two shots; roughly five received placebo; per-sample allocation not given. After the first vaccine or placebo injection, samples were drawn on day 63. Measured with immunoSEQ multiplex PCR; TCRdb has only the in-frame clones, and not every one. The repertoire has a few hundred thousand clones, approximately 92% of them found once; the top ten carry around 1.8%. The sequencing used peripheral blood, collected in a trial of Ad26.COV2.S vaccine versus placebo. Receptors originate from a person aged 18-65 years who received the Ad26.COV2.S COVID-19 vaccine or a placebo.

This chain connects TRBV3-1 (or the pseudogene TRBV3-2) to TRBJ1-2; 8 bases agree with TRBD1. The V and J ends lost 1 base and 8 bases, in that order; junction bases with no gene match: 3. This CDR3 contains 13 residues. The germline gives CDR1 LGHDT, CDR2 YNNKEL (reference sequence). The CDR3 DNA reads as TGTGCCAGCAGCCAAGGACAGGGGAGAGGCTACACCTTC. Its protein is CASSQGQGRGYTF.

This chain connects TRBV30 to TRBJ1-6; 8 nucleotides match TRBD1. V shed 3 bases and J 9 bases; nucleotides not matched to a gene: 7. This CDR3 is 14 amino acids long. The germline V gene has CDR1 GTSNPN and CDR2 SVGIG (reference sequence). For the CDR3, the DNA is TGTGCCTGGAGATTTTGGACAGGGACTTCACCCCTCCACTTT. Protein product: CAWRFWTGTSPLHF.

This clone occurred once. The chain recombines TRBV6-5 with TRBJ1-2; D is unresolved. The CDR3 is made up of 14 amino acids. CDR1 MNHEY and CDR2 SVGAGI come from the germline V gene. The V end was cut by 5 bases, the J end by 5 bases, with 15 bases between. The CDR3 sequence: CASSQDWTIYGYTF. CDR3 sequence (DNA): TGTGCCAGCAGTCAGGACTGGACCATATATGGCTACACCTTC.

The rearrangement links TRBV28 to TRBJ2-7; the D is unclear. This CDR3 is 14 amino acids long. V lost 1 base and J lost 2, with 9 bases in between. The germline gives CDR1 MDHEN, CDR2 SYDVKM. The CDR3 nucleotides read TGTGCCAGCAGTTTATTAGGCTCAGCCTACGAGCAGTACTTC. Translated, it gives CASSLLGSAYEQYF.

The chain recombines TRBV6-5 with TRBJ2-7; D is uncertain. Germline-derived CDR1 and CDR2 are MNHEY and SVGAGI. The CDR3 consists of 13 residues. The V gene lost 6 bases and the J gene lost 3 bases, with 12 bases spanning the gap. The CDR3 loop reads CASSLQNSYEQYF. CDR3 in DNA: TGTGCCAGCAGCTTACAAAACAGCTACGAGCAGTACTTC.

This chain connects TRBV27 to TRBJ2-3; 15 bases line up with TRBD2. Germline trimming cut 4 bases from V and 0 bases from J; bases unmatched to any gene: 5. Germline lookup yields CDR1 MNHEY and CDR2 SMNVEV (reference sequence). The CDR3 is 18 amino acids. The CDR3: CASSSGLAGGPSTDTQYF. The CDR3, as DNA: TGTGCCAGCAGTTCCGGACTAGCGGGGGGGCCTAGCACAGATACGCAGTATTTT.

The CDR3 region is CASSFNGGKDEQFF. Here the CDR3 DNA reads TGTGCCAGCAGCTTCAACGGGGGGAAAGATGAGCAGTTCTTC. The gene calls are TRBV5-4 and TRBJ2-1; 7 positions match TRBD2. The J segment lost 8 bases and the V segment lost 2 bases, leaving 7 bases of the junction unmatched. CDR1 SGHNT and CDR2 YYREEE come from the germline V gene (reference sequence). The CDR3 is 14 residues long.

The chain combines TRBV5-1 with TRBJ1-1, with TRBD1 matching over 11 bases. Losses at the gene ends were 1 base for V and 10 bases for J; bases not matched to a gene: 9. The CDR3 contains 15 residues. Germline values: CDR1 SGHRS, CDR2 YFSETQ. CDR3 region: CASSLRDVDRGLAFF. In DNA, the CDR3 is TGCGCCAGCAGCTTGAGGGATGTGGACAGGGGGCTAGCTTTCTTT.

This chain joins TRBV19 and TRBJ2-4, with 8 bases identical to TRBD1. Germline lookup yields CDR1 LNHDA and CDR2 SQIVND (reference sequence). This CDR3 has 16 amino acids. The junction had 7 bases not matched to a gene; V was cut back by 4 bases and J by 2 bases. The CDR3, as DNA: TGTGCCAGTAGTACAGGATGGACAGGGACCAAAAACATTCAGTACTTC. Its translation is CASSTGWTGTKNIQYF.

The genes are TRBV7-9 and TRBJ2-3; TRBD2 agrees at 7 bases. CDR1 and CDR2 (germline): SEHNR, FQNEAQ (reference sequence). V was pared by 3 bases and J by 2 bases, with 2 bases of the junction left unmatched. This CDR3 spans 14 amino acids. The CDR3 protein is CASSFTSATDTQYF. As DNA, the CDR3 is TGTGCCAGCAGCTTCACTAGCGCCACAGATACGCAGTATTTT. The full variable domain, its missing parts supplied by reference TRBV7-9 and TRBJ2-3, is DTGVSQNPRHKITKRGQNVTFRCDPISEHNRLYWYRQTLGQGPEFLTYFQNEAQLEKSRLLSDRFSAERPKGSFSTLEIQRTEQGDSAMYLCASSFTSATDTQYFGPGTRLTVL.

The rearrangement links TRBV6-5 to TRBJ2-7; TRBD2 might be the D (5 bases). The CDR3 is 15 amino acids. V lost 0 bases and J 2 bases, leaving 11 bases between the germline ends. Germline V gene sequence: CDR1 MNHEY, CDR2 SVGAGI. The CDR3 loop reads CASSYSPRRAYEQYF. Here the CDR3 DNA reads TGTGCCAGCAGTTACTCACCCAGGCGGGCCTACGAGCAGTACTTC.

The chain couples TRBV14 to TRBJ2-3; the D gene is possibly TRBD2 (6 bases). The ends were cut back, 3 bases at V and 0 bases at J, with 22 bases in the middle. From germline, CDR1 is SGHDN and CDR2 FVKESK. The CDR3 sequence is 19 residues long. CDR3 sequence reads: CASSHRLLRTSLSTDTQYF. CDR3 bases: TGTGCCAGCAGCCACCGCCTGCTTCGAACTAGCCTTAGCACAGATACGCAGTATTTT. The variable domain in full, with the rest retrieved from reference TRBV14 and TRBJ2-3, is EAGVTQFPSHSVIEKGQTVTLRCDPISGHDNLYWYRRVMGKEIKFLLHFVKESKQDESGMPNNRFLAERTGGTYSTLKVQPAELEDSGVYFCASSHRLLRTSLSTDTQYFGPGTRLTVL.

The chain is built from TRBV28 and TRBJ1-2; perhaps TRBD1 as D (6 bases). This CDR3 spans 17 amino acids. Trimming left V 6 bases short and J 3 bases short, with 23 bases between. The germline CDR1 and CDR2 sequences are MDHEN and SYDVKM. The CDR3 coding sequence is TGTGCCAGCAGAACAATCGGGGACAACTTTGTCCACTATGGCTACACCTTC. It is translated as CASRTIGDNFVHYGYTF.

The V gene is TRBV19, the J gene TRBJ2-7; 7 bases map to TRBD1. CDR3 length: 15 residues. The V segment lost 3 bases and the J segment 2 bases; nucleotides outside the gene matches: 7. CDR1 is LNHDA and CDR2 is SQIVND in the germline V gene (reference sequence). The CDR3 sequence is CASSMAAGGPYEQYF. CDR3 bases: TGTGCCAGTAGTATGGCGGCAGGGGGTCCCTACGAGCAGTACTTC.

This chain connects TRBV7-2 to TRBJ2-1; TRBD2 agrees at 7 bases. In germline, CDR1 is SGHTA, CDR2 FQGNSA. V trimming: 5 bases; J trimming: 7 bases; junction bases outside the gene matches: 8. The CDR3 spans 14 residues. The CDR3 DNA reads TGTGCCAGCAGCCCCCGGACTAGAGTTAATGAGCAGTTCTTC. This translates into CASSPRTRVNEQFF.

This clone was detected only a few times. This chain uses TRBV5-4 with TRBJ1-2, with D possibly TRBD1 on 6 matching bases. The germline V gene encodes CDR1 SGHNT and CDR2 YYREEE (reference sequence). This CDR3 spans 13 amino acids. Trimming removed 1 base at V and 6 bases at J, with 10 bases between. CDR3 region: CASSLKGEDGYTF. The CDR3 DNA sequence: TGTGCCAGCAGCTTGAAGGGGGAGGATGGCTACACCTTC.

The V call is TRBV6-5, the J call TRBJ2-7; 7 positions match TRBD2. This CDR3 comprises 13 residues. V lost 6 bases to trimming and J lost 3 bases; unmatched junction nucleotides: 5. Germline assignment: CDR1 MNHEY and CDR2 SVGAGI. DNA of the CDR3: TGTGCCAGCAGATTGGGAGGGAGCTACGAGCAGTACTTC. It translates to CASRLGGSYEQYF.

The chain's CDR3 is CATSIWTENSPLHF. The DNA for the CDR3 is TGTGCCACCAGCATATGGACCGAAAATTCACCCCTCCACTTT. The chain uses TRBV15 and TRBJ1-6; D not resolved. The CDR3 contains 14 residues. Trimming pared 4 bases from V and 7 bases from J, leaving 11 bases between. The V gene's germline CDR1 is LNHNV and CDR2 YYDKDF (reference sequence).

The V gene is TRBV11-2, the J gene TRBJ2-1, with D possibly TRBD2 on 7 matching bases. The V gene lost 1 base and the J gene lost 8 bases, with 18 bases spanning the gap. Per germline, CDR1 SGHAT and CDR2 FQNNGV. CDR3 length: 16 amino acids. CDR3 coding DNA: TGTGCCAGCAGCTTAGCCGAGGGGGGGTTCCGGGATGAGCAGTTCTTC. Amino acid sequence: CASSLAEGGFRDEQFF.

The CDR3 DNA is TGTGCCAGCAGCAACAAGCTTTCACCCCTCCACTTT. This encodes CASSNKLSPLHF. The chain couples TRBV11-2 to TRBJ1-6; D not resolved. The germline CDR1 and CDR2 sequences are SGHAT and FQNNGV. The germline V and J ends were trimmed by 5 bases and 9 bases, with 8 bases remaining between them. CDR3 length: 12 residues.

V gene TRBV4-3 combines with J gene TRBJ1-1, with D hard to call. The V end was cut by 0 bases, the J end by 4 bases, with 6 bases between. CDR3 length: 13 residues. Germline lookup yields CDR1 LGHNA and CDR2 YSLEER. The CDR3 here is CASSQERSTEAFF. CDR3 DNA sequence: TGCGCCAGCAGCCAAGAGAGGAGCACTGAAGCTTTCTTT.

The chain employs TRBV28 and TRBJ1-2, with D maybe TRBD1 (5 bases). CDR1 and CDR2 from the germline V gene are MDHEN and SYDVKM. CDR3 length equals 14 residues. The V and J ends lost 1 base and 6 bases respectively, with 12 bases between them. CDR3 loop: CASSLSGGGHGYTF. DNA of the CDR3: TGTGCCAGCAGTTTATCGGGGGGAGGTCATGGCTACACCTTC.

J is TRBJ1-2 and V is TRBV4-3, with D unresolved. Trimming left V 0 bases short and J 0 bases short, with 8 bases between. Looked up from germline, CDR1 is LGHNA and CDR2 is YSLEER. The CDR3 length is 15 residues. The DNA for the CDR3 is TGCGCCAGCAGCCAAGATTTGTTAGCTAACTATGGCTACACCTTC. The encoded protein is CASSQDLLANYGYTF.

The gene calls are TRBV7-8 and TRBJ2-2; 7 nucleotides agree with TRBD1. CDR3 length equals 19 residues. In germline, CDR1 is SGHVS, CDR2 FQNEAQ. The V gene end was trimmed by 0 bases and the J gene end by 3 bases; junction bases not matched to a gene: 13. CDR3 nucleotides: TGTGCCAGCAGCTTAGCCGTTCGACAGGGCCAGAGAGACACCGGGGAGCTGTTTTTT. Amino acid sequence: CASSLAVRQGQRDTGELFF.

Worth noting for this clone: At one end the junction does not follow the germline gene, possibly because of a read error. The chain joins TRBV28 to TRBJ1-1; unclear D gene. CDR3 length equals 14 residues. Per germline, CDR1 MDHEN and CDR2 SYDVKM. CDR3: CASSLYTVNTEAFF. The CDR3 region has the DNA TGTGCCAGCAGCTTATACACAGTTAACACTGAAGCTTTCTTT.

The rearrangement joins TRBV7-2 to TRBJ2-3, with D unclear. This CDR3 region has 12 residues. V was clipped by 6 bases and J by 2 bases, with 6 bases between them. In germline, CDR1 is SGHTA, CDR2 FQGNSA. The CDR3 reads CASRRATDTQYF. CDR3 sequence (DNA): TGTGCCAGCAGAAGGGCCACAGATACGCAGTATTTT.

The V and J genes are TRBV19 and TRBJ1-1; D unresolved. The ends were cut back, 1 base at V and 4 bases at J, with 10 bases in the middle. Germline V gene lookup returns CDR1 LNHDA and CDR2 SQIVND (reference sequence). The CDR3 has 14 residues. CDR3: CASSIGAVGTEAFF. For the CDR3, the DNA is TGTGCCAGTAGTATAGGGGCTGTAGGCACTGAAGCTTTCTTT.

The chain is built from TRBV3-1 (or the pseudogene TRBV3-2) and TRBJ2-2, with D perhaps assigned TRBD1 or TRBD2 (6 bases each). Germline values: CDR1 LGHDT, CDR2 YNNKEL (reference sequence). Trimming took 2 bases from V and 4 from J, leaving 20 bases between them. There are 18 residues in the CDR3. The CDR3 spells CASSQSPFWGAGTGELFF. CDR3 DNA: TGTGCCAGCAGCCAATCCCCTTTTTGGGGGGCAGGCACCGGGGAGCTGTTTTTT.

This chain joins TRBV28 and TRBJ2-1; 13 bases line up with TRBD2. Germline V gene data show CDR1 as MDHEN and CDR2 as SYDVKM. The CDR3 has 16 residues. After removal of 3 bases from V and 10 bases from J, the junction contained 9 bases not matched to a gene. The DNA of the CDR3 is TGTGCCAGCAGTTTTCGGACTAGCGGGGGACAATTGGAGCAGTTCTTC. As protein: CASSFRTSGGQLEQFF.

This chain links TRBV15 with TRBJ2-3; no reliable D call. The CDR3 contains 13 residues. Deletions cut 0 bases from V and 7 bases from J, with 8 bases between. Looked up from germline, CDR1 is LNHNV and CDR2 is YYDKDF (reference sequence). CDR3 residues: CATSRDGQYTQYF. CDR3 nucleotide sequence: TGTGCCACCAGCAGAGATGGGCAGTATACGCAGTATTTT.

The chain joins TRBV6-6 to TRBJ1-5; D is uncertain. This CDR3 comprises 15 residues. The germline V gene has CDR1 MNHNY and CDR2 SVGAGI (reference sequence). V gave up 2 bases and J gave up 2 bases, with 10 bases separating them. CDR3 in DNA: TGTGCCAGCAGTTACCTGGACTTCCGCAATCAGCCCCAGCATTTT. It encodes CASSYLDFRNQPQHF.

V is TRBV18 and J is TRBJ2-1; the match to TRBD1 covers 8 bases. CDR3 length: 17 amino acids. The V gene's germline CDR1 is KGHSH and CDR2 LQKENI. V lost 3 bases to trimming and J lost 4 bases; unmatched junction nucleotides: 11. The CDR3 bases are TGTGCCAGCTCACCCCTTCCGTTGGGACAGGTATACAATGAGCAGTTCTTC. Residues: CASSPLPLGQVYNEQFF.